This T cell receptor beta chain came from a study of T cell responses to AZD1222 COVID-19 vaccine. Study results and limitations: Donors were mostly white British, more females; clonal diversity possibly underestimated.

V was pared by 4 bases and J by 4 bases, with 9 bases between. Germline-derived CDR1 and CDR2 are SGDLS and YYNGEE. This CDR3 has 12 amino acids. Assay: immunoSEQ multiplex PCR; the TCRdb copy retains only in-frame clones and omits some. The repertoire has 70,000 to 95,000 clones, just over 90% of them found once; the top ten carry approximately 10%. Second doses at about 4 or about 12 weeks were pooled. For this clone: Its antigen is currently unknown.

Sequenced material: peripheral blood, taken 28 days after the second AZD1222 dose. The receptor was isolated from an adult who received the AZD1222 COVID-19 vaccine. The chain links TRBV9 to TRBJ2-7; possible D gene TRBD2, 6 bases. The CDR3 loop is CASSPRGYEQYF. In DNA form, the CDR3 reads TGTGCCAGCAGCCCCCGGGGGTACGAGCAGTACTTC.